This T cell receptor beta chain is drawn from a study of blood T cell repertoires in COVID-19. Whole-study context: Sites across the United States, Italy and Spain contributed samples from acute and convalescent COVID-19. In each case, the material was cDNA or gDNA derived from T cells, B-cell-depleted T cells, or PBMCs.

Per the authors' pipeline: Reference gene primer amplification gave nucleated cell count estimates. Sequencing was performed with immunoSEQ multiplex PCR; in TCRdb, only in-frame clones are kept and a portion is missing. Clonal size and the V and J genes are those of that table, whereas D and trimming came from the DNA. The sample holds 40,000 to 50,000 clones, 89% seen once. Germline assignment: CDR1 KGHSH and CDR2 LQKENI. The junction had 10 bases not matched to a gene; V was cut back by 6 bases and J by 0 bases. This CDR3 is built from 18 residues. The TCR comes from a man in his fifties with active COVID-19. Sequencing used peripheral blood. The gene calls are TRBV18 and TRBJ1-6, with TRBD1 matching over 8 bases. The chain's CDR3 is CASSRTDRASSYNSPLHF. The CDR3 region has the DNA TGTGCCAGCTCTCGAACGGACAGGGCGAGCTCCTATAATTCACCCCTCCACTTT.